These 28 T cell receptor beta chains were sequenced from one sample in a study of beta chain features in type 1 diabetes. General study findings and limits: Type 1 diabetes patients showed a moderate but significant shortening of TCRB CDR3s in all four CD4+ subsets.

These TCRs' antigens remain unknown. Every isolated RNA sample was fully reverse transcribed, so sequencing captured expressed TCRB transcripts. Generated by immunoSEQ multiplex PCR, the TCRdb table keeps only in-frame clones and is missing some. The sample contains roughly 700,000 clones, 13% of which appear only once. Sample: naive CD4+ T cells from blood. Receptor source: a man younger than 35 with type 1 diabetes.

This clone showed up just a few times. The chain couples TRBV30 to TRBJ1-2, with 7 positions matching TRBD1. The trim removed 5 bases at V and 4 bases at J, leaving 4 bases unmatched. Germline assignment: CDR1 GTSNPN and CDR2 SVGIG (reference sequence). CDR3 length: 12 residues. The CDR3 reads CAWAGQPYGYTF. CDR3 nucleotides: TGTGCCTGGGCGGGACAGCCCTATGGCTACACCTTC.

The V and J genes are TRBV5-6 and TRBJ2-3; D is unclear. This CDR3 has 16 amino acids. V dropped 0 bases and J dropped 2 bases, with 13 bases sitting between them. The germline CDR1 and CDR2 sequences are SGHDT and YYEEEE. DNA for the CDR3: TGTGCCAGCAGCTTGGTTGGTACAACCTACACAGATACGCAGTATTTT. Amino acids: CASSLVGTTYTDTQYF.

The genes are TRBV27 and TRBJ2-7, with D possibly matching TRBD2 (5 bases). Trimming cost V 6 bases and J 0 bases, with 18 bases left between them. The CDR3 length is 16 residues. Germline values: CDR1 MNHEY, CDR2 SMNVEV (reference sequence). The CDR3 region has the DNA TGTGCCAGCAGGATATCATGGACTTTGAGCTCCTACGAGCAGTACTTC. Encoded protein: CASRISWTLSSYEQYF.

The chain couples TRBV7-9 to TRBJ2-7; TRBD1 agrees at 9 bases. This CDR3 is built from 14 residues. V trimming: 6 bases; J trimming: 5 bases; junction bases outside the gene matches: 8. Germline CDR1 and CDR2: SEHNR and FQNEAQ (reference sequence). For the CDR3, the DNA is TGTGCCAGCAGACCCCGGGGACAGGGCCACGAGCAGTACTTC. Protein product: CASRPRGQGHEQYF.

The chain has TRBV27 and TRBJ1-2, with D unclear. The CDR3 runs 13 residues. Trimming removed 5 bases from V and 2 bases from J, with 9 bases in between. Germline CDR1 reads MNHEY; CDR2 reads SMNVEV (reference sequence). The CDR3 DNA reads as TGTGCCAGCAGTGGGAGGACGAACTATGGCTACACCTTC. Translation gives CASSGRTNYGYTF.

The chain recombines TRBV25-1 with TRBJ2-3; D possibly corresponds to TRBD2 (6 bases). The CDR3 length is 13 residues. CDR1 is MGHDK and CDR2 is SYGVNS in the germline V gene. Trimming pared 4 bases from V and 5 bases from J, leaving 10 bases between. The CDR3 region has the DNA TGTGCCAGCAGTGGACTAGTGGGAGATACGCAGTATTTT. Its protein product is CASSGLVGDTQYF.

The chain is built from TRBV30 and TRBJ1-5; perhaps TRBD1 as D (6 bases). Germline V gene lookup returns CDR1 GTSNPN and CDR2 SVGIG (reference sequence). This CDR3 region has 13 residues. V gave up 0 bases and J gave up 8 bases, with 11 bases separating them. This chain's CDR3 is CAWSVQGREPQHF. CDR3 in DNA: TGTGCCTGGAGTGTACAGGGCAGGGAGCCCCAGCATTTT.

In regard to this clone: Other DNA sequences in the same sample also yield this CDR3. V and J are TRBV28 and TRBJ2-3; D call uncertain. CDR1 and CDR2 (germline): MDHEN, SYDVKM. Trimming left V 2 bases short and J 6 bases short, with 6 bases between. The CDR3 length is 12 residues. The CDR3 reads CASSLAADTQYF. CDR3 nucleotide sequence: TGTGCCAGCAGTTTAGCGGCCGATACGCAGTATTTT.

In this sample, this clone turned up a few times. The CDR3 sequence is CASSPERGKKGYNSPLHF. As DNA, the CDR3 is TGTGCCAGCAGCCCTGAAAGGGGGAAAAAAGGCTATAATTCACCCCTCCACTTT. This rearrangement joins TRBV27 to TRBJ1-6; TRBD1 is a possible D gene (6 bases). The V end lost 6 bases, the J end lost 3 bases, and 21 bases lay between the germline ends. The CDR3 consists of 18 residues. The germline CDR1 and CDR2 sequences are MNHEY and SMNVEV (reference sequence).

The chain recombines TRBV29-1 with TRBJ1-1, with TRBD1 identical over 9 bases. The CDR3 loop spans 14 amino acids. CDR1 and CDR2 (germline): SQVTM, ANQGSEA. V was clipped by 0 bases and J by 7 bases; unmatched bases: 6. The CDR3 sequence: CSVEDWGQGDEAFF. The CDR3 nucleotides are TGCAGCGTTGAAGATTGGGGACAGGGAGATGAAGCTTTCTTT. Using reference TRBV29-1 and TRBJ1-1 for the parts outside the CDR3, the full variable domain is SAVISQKPSRDICQRGTSLTIQCQVDSQVTMMFWYRQQPGQSLTLIATANQGSEATYESGFVIDKFPISRPNLTFSTLTVSNMSPEDSSIYLCSVEDWGQGDEAFFGQGTRLTVV.

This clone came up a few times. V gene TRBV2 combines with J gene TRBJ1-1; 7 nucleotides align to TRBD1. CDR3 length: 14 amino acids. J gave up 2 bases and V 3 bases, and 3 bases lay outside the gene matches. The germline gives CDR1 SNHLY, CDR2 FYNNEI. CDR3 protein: CASSDQGVNTEAFF. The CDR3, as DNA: TGTGCCAGCAGTGATCAGGGGGTAAACACTGAAGCTTTCTTT.

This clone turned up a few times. This chain's CDR3 is CASLPSTGELFF. The CDR3 region has the DNA TGTGCCAGCCTCCCTAGTACCGGGGAGCTGTTTTTT. The chain recombines TRBV6-5 with TRBJ2-2; no reliable D call. This CDR3 contains 12 residues. The V end lost 8 bases, the J end lost 5 bases, and 9 bases lay between the germline ends. CDR1 MNHEY and CDR2 SVGAGI come from the germline V gene.

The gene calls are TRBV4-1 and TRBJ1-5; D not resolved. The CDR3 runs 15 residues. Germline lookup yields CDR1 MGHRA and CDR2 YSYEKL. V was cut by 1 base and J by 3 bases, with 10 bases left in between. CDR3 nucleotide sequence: TGCGCCAGCAGCCAAGGAGGAGGGAACAATCAGCCCCAGCATTTT. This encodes CASSQGGGNNQPQHF.

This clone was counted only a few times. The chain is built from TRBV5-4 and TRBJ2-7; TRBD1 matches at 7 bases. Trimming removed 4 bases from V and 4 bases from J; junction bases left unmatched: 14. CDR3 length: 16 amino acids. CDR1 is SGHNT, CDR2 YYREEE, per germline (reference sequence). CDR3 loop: CASSVRDSGVGYEQYF. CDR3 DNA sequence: TGTGCCAGCAGCGTAAGGGACAGTGGGGTCGGTTACGAGCAGTACTTC.

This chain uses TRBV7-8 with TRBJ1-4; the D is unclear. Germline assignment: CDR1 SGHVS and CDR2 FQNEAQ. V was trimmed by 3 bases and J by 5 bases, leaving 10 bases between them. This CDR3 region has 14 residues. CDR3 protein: CASSFYRVNEKLFF. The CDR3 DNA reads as TGTGCCAGCAGCTTCTATAGGGTCAATGAAAAACTGTTTTTT.

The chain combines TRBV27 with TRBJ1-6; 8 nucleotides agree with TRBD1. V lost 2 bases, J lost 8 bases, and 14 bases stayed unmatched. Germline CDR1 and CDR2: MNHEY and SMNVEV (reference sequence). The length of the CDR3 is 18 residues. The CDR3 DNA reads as TGTGCCAGCAGTTTAGATCCGACAGGGGCATATCTAGATTCACCCCTCCACTTT. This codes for CASSLDPTGAYLDSPLHF.

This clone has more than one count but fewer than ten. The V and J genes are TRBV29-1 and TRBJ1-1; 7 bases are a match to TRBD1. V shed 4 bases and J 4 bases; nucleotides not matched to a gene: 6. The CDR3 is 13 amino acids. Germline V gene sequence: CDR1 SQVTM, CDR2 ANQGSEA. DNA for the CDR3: TGCAGCGTTGGAGAGGGGGCACGCACTGAAGCTTTCTTT. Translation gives CSVGEGARTEAFF.

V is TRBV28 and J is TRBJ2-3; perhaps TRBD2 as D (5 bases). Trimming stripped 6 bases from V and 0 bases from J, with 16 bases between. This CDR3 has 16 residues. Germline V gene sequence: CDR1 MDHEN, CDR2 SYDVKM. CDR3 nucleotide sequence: TGTGCCAGCAGCCCCCCTGTGGGGAGTAGCACAGATACGCAGTATTTT. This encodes CASSPPVGSSTDTQYF. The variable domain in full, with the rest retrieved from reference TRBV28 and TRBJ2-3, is DVKVTQSSRYLVKRTGEKVFLECVQDMDHENMFWYRQDPGLGLRLIYFSYDVKMKEKGDIPEGYSVSREKKERFSLILESASTNQTSMYLCASSPPVGSSTDTQYFGPGTRLTVL.

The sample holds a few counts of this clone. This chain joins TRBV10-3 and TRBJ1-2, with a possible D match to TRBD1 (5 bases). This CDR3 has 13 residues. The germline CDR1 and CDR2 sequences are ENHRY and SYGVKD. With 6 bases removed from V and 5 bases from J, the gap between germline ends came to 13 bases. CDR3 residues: CAISREIGYGYTF. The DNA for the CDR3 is TGTGCCATCAGCAGGGAAATTGGTTATGGCTACACCTTC.

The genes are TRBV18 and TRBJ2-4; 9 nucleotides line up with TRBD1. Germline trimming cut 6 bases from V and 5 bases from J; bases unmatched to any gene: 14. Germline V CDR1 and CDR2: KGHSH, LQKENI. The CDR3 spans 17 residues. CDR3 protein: CASSPSMPGTGQNIQYF. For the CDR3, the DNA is TGTGCCAGCTCTCCGAGCATGCCCGGGACAGGGCAAAACATTCAGTACTTC.

The CDR3 DNA is TGTGCCAGCAGCTTCTTATGGCAGACCGGGGAGCTGTTTTTT. It encodes CASSFLWQTGELFF. The V gene is TRBV5-6, the J gene TRBJ2-2; no clear D. The germline V and J ends were trimmed by 2 bases and 5 bases, with 10 bases remaining between them. The CDR3 sequence is 14 residues long. In germline, CDR1 is SGHDT, CDR2 YYEEEE.

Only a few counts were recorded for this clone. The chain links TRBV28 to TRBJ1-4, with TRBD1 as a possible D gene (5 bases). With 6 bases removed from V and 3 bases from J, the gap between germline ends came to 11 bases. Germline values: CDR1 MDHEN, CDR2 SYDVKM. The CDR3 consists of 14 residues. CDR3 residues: CASRRDPSNEKLFF. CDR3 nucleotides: TGTGCCAGCAGACGGGACCCCTCTAATGAAAAACTGTTTTTT.

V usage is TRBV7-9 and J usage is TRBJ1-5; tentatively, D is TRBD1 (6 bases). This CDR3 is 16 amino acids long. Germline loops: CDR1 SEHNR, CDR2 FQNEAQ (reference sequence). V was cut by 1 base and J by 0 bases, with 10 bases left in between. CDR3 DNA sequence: TGTGCCAGCAGCTTAGGCAGACAGGCTAGCAATCAGCCCCAGCATTTT. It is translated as CASSLGRQASNQPQHF.

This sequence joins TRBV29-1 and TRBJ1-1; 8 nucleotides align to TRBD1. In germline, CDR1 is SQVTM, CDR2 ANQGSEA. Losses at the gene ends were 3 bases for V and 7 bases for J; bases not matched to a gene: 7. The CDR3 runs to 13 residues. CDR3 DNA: TGCAGCGTTGATGGACAGGGATACGGTGAAGCTTTCTTT. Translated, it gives CSVDGQGYGEAFF.

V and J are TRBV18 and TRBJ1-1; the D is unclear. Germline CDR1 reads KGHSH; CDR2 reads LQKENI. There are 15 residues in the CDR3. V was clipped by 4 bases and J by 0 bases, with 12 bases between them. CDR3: CASSRGLNMNTEAFF. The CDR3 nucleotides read TGTGCCAGCTCACGCGGTCTAAATATGAACACTGAAGCTTTCTTT.

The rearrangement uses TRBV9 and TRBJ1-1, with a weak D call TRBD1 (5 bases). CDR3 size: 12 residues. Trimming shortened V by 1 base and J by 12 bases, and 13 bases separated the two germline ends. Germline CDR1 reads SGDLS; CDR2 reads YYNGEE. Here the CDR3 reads CASSVMGRDPFF. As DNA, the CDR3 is TGTGCCAGCAGCGTAATGGGCAGGGACCCTTTCTTT.

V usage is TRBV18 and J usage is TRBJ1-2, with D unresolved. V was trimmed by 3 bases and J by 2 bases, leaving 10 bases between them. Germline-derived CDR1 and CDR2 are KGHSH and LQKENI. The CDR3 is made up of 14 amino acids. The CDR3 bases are TGTGCCAGCTCACCCGAGGACGGCAACTATGGCTACACCTTC. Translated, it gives CASSPEDGNYGYTF.

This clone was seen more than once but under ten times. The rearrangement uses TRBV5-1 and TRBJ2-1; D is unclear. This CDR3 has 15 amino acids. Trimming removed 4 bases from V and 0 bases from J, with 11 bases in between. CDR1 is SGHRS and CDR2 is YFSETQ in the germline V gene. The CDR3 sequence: CASSPGGVSYNEQFF. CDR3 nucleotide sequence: TGCGCCAGCAGCCCTGGTGGCGTCTCCTACAATGAGCAGTTCTTC.